A selection of T cell receptor beta chains follows, all from one sample in a study of blood T cell repertoires in COVID-19. Libraries were prepared by immunoSEQ multiplex PCR; TCRdb keeps only in-frame clonotypes and omits some of them. This table holds 290,000 or so clones, roughly 92% found once. The sequencing input was peripheral blood. The receptors here all came from a woman aged 30 to 39 with COVID-19, enrolled during active disease. CDR3s include the opening cysteine and the closing phenylalanine or tryptophan. Fields, in order: D gene, V gene, clone size, J gene, CDR3 DNA, CDR3 protein. The D gene is left open where the match is weak. A row's size may be missing; if present it is once, few, many or a size class.

D: TRBD2
V: TRBV19
size: NA
J: TRBJ2-7
DNA: TGTGCCAGTAGCCGCGGGAGGACCAAAGCCTACGAGCAGTACTTC
CDR3: CASSRGRTKAYEQYF

D: TRBD1
V: TRBV30
size: once
J: TRBJ1-4
DNA: TGTGCCTCCGGGACAGCTAATGAAAAACTGTTTTTT
CDR3: CASGTANEKLFF

D: NA
V: TRBV18
size: NA
J: TRBJ1-5
DNA: TGTGCCAGCTCACCCCGAGCGAGCAATCAGCCCCAGCATTTT
CDR3: CASSPRASNQPQHF

D: NA
V: TRBV19
size: NA
J: TRBJ1-1
DNA: TGTGCCAGTACCCTTGGACGGACAAACACTGAAGCTTTCTTT
CDR3: CASTLGRTNTEAFF

D: TRBD1
V: TRBV24-1
size: NA
J: TRBJ1-2
DNA: TGTGCCACCAGTGATTCCACAGGGGTAGGCTACACCTTC
CDR3: CATSDSTGVGYTF

D: TRBD1
V: TRBV6-1
size: NA
J: TRBJ2-7
DNA: TGTGCCAGCAGTGAGTCTCTTATACAGGGGAAGCAGTACTTC
CDR3: CASSESLIQGKQYF

D: NA
V: TRBV7-8
size: NA
J: TRBJ1-5
DNA: TGTGCCAGCAGCTTAGTGGGAAACAGGTTGGTGGATCAGCCCCAGCATTTT
CDR3: CASSLVGNRLVDQPQHF

D: NA
V: TRBV5-1
size: NA
J: TRBJ2-7
DNA: TGCGCCAGCAGCCAATACTCCTCATACGAGCAGTACTTC
CDR3: CASSQYSSYEQYF

D: NA
V: TRBV10-3
size: NA
J: TRBJ1-1
DNA: TGTGCCATCAGAACGGGAGGCGAAGCTTTCTTT
CDR3: CAIRTGGEAFF

D: NA
V: TRBV20-1
size: NA
J: TRBJ2-5
DNA: TGCAGTCCTACCGTACAAGAGACCCAGTACTTC
CDR3: CSPTVQETQYF

D: NA
V: TRBV28
size: once
J: TRBJ1-1
DNA: TGTGCCAGCAGTTTCCTTCTAACGGTGAACACTGAAGCTTTCTTT
CDR3: CASSFLLTVNTEAFF

D: NA
V: TRBV4-2
size: NA
J: TRBJ2-7
DNA: TGTGCCAGCAGCCCCACCTCGCCCATTAGCTCAATTATCACCTACGAGCAGTACTTC
CDR3: CASSPTSPISSIITYEQYF

D: TRBD1
V: TRBV10-1
size: NA
J: TRBJ1-1
DNA: TGCGCCAGCAGTGATGGACAGGGGGGAACTGAAGCTTTCTTT
CDR3: CASSDGQGGTEAFF

D: NA
V: TRBV1
size: NA
J: TRBJ1-1
DNA: TGCACCAGCAGCCACCCCGGCAGGGGGTCGGACACTGAAGCTTTCTTT
CDR3: CTSSHPGRGSDTEAFF

D: TRBD1
V: TRBV19
size: NA
J: TRBJ1-3
DNA: TGTGCCAGTAGTATCGGACAGGACATCTCTGGAAACACCATATATTTT
CDR3: CASSIGQDISGNTIYF

D: NA
V: TRBV7-8
size: NA
J: TRBJ1-5
DNA: TGTGCCAGCAGCCACGGACAGCCCGATAGCAATCAGCCCCAGCATTTT
CDR3: CASSHGQPDSNQPQHF

D: NA
V: TRBV5-1
size: NA
J: TRBJ2-1
DNA: TGCGCCAGCAGCTTGGGGAGGGTCCAGGTCAATGAGCAGTTCTTC
CDR3: CASSLGRVQVNEQFF

D: NA
V: TRBV6-5
size: NA
J: TRBJ1-2
DNA: TGTGCCAGCAGCCCGGGAATTAACTATGGCTACACCTTC
CDR3: CASSPGINYGYTF

D: TRBD1
V: TRBV28
size: NA
J: TRBJ1-5
DNA: TGTGCCAGCAGTTCCTTGGAGGGGGCGCTTAACCGACTCAATCAGCCCCAGCATTTT
CDR3: CASSSLEGALNRLNQPQHF

D: NA
V: TRBV9
size: NA
J: TRBJ1-1
DNA: TGTGCCAGCAGCCCGCTAGGGGTGAACACTGAAGCTTTCTTT
CDR3: CASSPLGVNTEAFF

D: NA
V: TRBV5-4
size: NA
J: TRBJ1-2
DNA: TGTGCCAGCAGCTTCTCCTATGGCTACACCTTC
CDR3: CASSFSYGYTF

D: NA
V: TRBV7-9
size: NA
J: TRBJ1-6
DNA: TGTGCCAGCAGCTTAGGCGGGGGCGCGGATTCACCCCTCCACTTT
CDR3: CASSLGGGADSPLHF

D: TRBD2
V: TRBV5-6
size: NA
J: TRBJ2-3
DNA: TGTGCCAGCAGCTTGGGGACTAGCGGGAGCGCAGATACGCAGTATTTT
CDR3: CASSLGTSGSADTQYF

D: NA
V: TRBV3-1/TRBV3-2
size: NA
J: TRBJ1-6
DNA: TGTGCCAGCAGCCAAGAGCTGTTGGCTTCCTATAATTCACCCCTCCACTTT
CDR3: CASSQELLASYNSPLHF

D: TRBD1
V: TRBV28
size: NA
J: TRBJ1-2
DNA: TGTGCCAGCAGGGACAGGGGAGGGGCTAACTATGGCTACACCTTC
CDR3: CASRDRGGANYGYTF

D: NA
V: TRBV21-1
size: NA
J: TRBJ1-2
DNA: TGTGCCAGCAGCGAACCAGAGGGCCGTGGCTACACCTTC
CDR3: CASSEPEGRGYTF